This T cell receptor beta chain was recorded in a study of blood T cell repertoires in COVID-19 (dated by TCRdb to 2020 to 2022). Describing the broader study: The collaborator samples originated in the United States, Italy and Spain and spanned the acute and convalescent phases of COVID-19. A de-identified subject ID, COVID-19 status, age in years and sex were almost always included in the sample metadata. The prospective study material was composed of cDNA or gDNA derived from T cells, B-cell-depleted T cells, or PBMCs. Samples came from the ongoing ImmuneRACE study (first 160 participants) plus 1,254 subjects from 6 global collaborators. The repertoires were released in a freely available public database intended as a resource for research on the immune response to SARS-CoV-2. Deeply sampled blood TCRbeta repertoires from subjects exposed to, actively infected with, or recovered from COVID-19 were included in the dataset. Where HLA class I and class II types were available, the types were taken from metadata supplied by the sample provider, not from assay-based typing. Beyond this particular receptor, the publication reports: The amount of clinical and demographic metadata varied by source and participant and was provided uncurated.

The collaborating institutions used their own protocols to collect whole blood in K2EDTA tubes. For TCRbeta analysis, collaborators shipped samples as frozen whole blood, isolated PBMCs, or DNA extracted from either of those sample types. TCRbeta CDR3 regions were amplified from genomic DNA using the immunoSEQ Assay, a bias-controlled multiplex PCR. Regarding the original processing steps: The number of nucleated cells in each sample was estimated by amplification of reference gene primers within the assay. To quantify the absolute abundance of each unique TCRbeta CDR3 rearrangement, sequence reads were collapsed and filtered. For each sample, productive Simpson clonality was calculated by taking the square root of Simpson's diversity index across productive rearrangements. The clones in this table, taken by TCRdb from immuneACCESS, are in-frame only. Not every clone is retained; where verified, under half of the shortfall comes from an unresolved V gene, and the cause of the rest is unknown. That table furnishes V, J and clone size, whereas the DNA furnished D and trimming. The sample data list about 250,000 clones, and 86% of these were observed just once. The ten largest clones add up to less than 3% of the sample.

The germline V gene gives CDR1 as MNHEY and CDR2 as SVGAGI. Including cysteine and phenylalanine, the CDR3 has 14 amino acids. Solely the CDR3 DNA is kept, with 42 bases framed from the first base. V drops 0 bases and J drops 8 bases, leaving 13 bases in between. Details on this clone: Its binding antigen is unknown. Nothing much larger sits one base from this clone, and base qualities are not available.

The receptor chain draws on TRBV6-5 and TRBJ1-2; tentative D gene TRBD1, with 5 bases matching. The source of this sequence is a woman aged 25 to 39 with active or convalescent COVID-19. Sample: peripheral blood. This receptor carries the CDR3 CASSYSGQDRGYTF. The DNA reads TGTGCCAGCAGTTACTCGGGGCAGGATCGAGGCTACACCTTC.